The subject of this entry is one T cell receptor beta chain. What it recognizes is unknown. The CDR3 loop spans 15 amino acids. Germline V gene data show CDR1 as SGDLS and CDR2 as YYNGEE. V was pared by 0 bases and J by 7 bases, with 7 bases of the junction left unmatched. This specimen comes from a study of shared clonotypes between healthy human individuals. Study context: Donors had three CD4 naive, three CD4 memory, two CD8 naive and one CD8 memory plate apiece. Study results and caveats: Clonotype sharing among donors was thought likely to change with sequencing depth.

The table came from immunoSEQ multiplex PCR; TCRdb's copy has only in-frame clones and leaves some out. The repertoire holds over a million clones, with around 97% as singletons. Sample: naive CD4+ T cells sorted from blood. The sample's subset: CD45RA+ positively selected. The V call is TRBV9, the J call TRBJ1-5; 7 bases match TRBD1. The TCR originated in a man aged 30-40 years in good health. The CDR3 bases are TGTGCCAGCAGCGTAGGACAGGGCATTGGGCAGCCCCAGCATTTT. Its protein product is CASSVGQGIGQPQHF. Full variable domain (rest looked up from reference TRBV9 and TRBJ1-5): DSGVTQTPKHLITATGQRVTLRCSPRSGDLSVYWYQQSLDQGLQFLIQYYNGEERAKGNILERFSAQQFPDLHSELNLSSLELGDSALYFCASSVGQGIGQPQHFGDGTRLSIL.